This TCR beta chain originates from a study of blood T cell repertoires in COVID-19. The table came from immunoSEQ multiplex PCR; TCRdb's copy has only in-frame clones and leaves some out. Counted here are fewer than 300,000 clones, approximately 85% occurring once; the ten biggest clones make up roughly 5%. From germline, CDR1 is LGHNT and CDR2 FRNRAP. Trimming left V 6 bases short and J 5 bases short, with 20 bases between. The CDR3 totals 16 residues. The specimen was peripheral blood. The rearrangement uses TRBV12-5 and TRBJ2-1; D possibly corresponds to TRBD2 (6 bases). The TCR originated in a man aged 50 to 60 with active or convalescent COVID-19. CDR3 amino acids: CASGSPAGRGHNEQFF. The CDR3 DNA reads TGTGCTAGTGGCTCCCCCGCGGGGCGGGGTCACAATGAGCAGTTCTTC.